The clone carrying this TCR beta chain was observed many times. TCRdb re-called the RACE reads through MiXCR, storing one row per CDR3 protein. Of 270,000 or so distinct CDR3 sequences listed, about 7.7% were seen once; the top ten hold more than 1%. The entry originates in a study of human T cells and chemical hapten exposure. Study in general: Each week of the roughly 25-week study, patients had diphenylcyclopropenone applied to the scalp. The patient population, which was mostly female, had alopecia areata, totalis or universalis.

The germline CDR1 and CDR2 sequences are SGHRS and YFSETQ. The CDR3 length is 13 residues. Trimming shortened V by 7 bases and J by 3 bases, and 10 bases separated the two germline ends. The time point denotes: pre-sensitization, week 0. Specified treatment: therapeutic diphenylcyclopropenone sensitization with weekly scalp DPC. V is TRBV5-1 and J is TRBJ2-2; D call uncertain. Sequences were derived from whole blood, sampled in connection with sensitization to the hapten diphenylcyclopropenone (DPC). The origin of this receptor is a man in his late teens or twenties with alopecia areata. Some clones in this sample may be carry-over from other donors' samples. The CDR3 DNA follows: TGCGCCAGCCAGGTTCAAGACACCGGGGAGCTGTTTTTT. Protein: CASQVQDTGELFF.